These 9 T cell receptor beta chains were all obtained from the same sample, sequenced in a study of shared clonotypes between healthy human individuals. TCRdb keeps only in-frame clones here, not all; method: immunoSEQ multiplex PCR. The profile shows 600,000 to 750,000 clones, approximately 72% of them singletons. The material sequenced was memory CD4+ T cells sorted from blood. Documented subset: CD45RA-negative fraction. These receptor sequences come from a young woman in good health.

The chain recombines TRBV7-9 with TRBJ1-1; D possibly corresponds to TRBD1 (5 bases). V lost 4 bases, J lost 5 bases, and 20 bases lay in between. The germline gives CDR1 SEHNR, CDR2 FQNEAQ (reference sequence). CDR3 length: 16 residues. CDR3 loop: CASSSRRQHLKTEAFF. Here the CDR3 DNA reads TGTGCCAGCAGCTCACGACGACAGCACCTTAAGACTGAAGCTTTCTTT.

For the CDR3, the DNA is TGTGCCAGCAGCTACTCCCCGACGGGGAATTCCTACGAGCAGTACTTC. This translates into CASSYSPTGNSYEQYF. The chain joins TRBV2 to TRBJ2-7; the D gene is possibly TRBD2 (5 bases). Germline V gene data show CDR1 as SNHLY and CDR2 as FYNNEI. CDR3 length: 16 residues. Deletions cut 6 bases from V and 1 base from J, with 19 bases between.

The chain uses TRBV5-4 and TRBJ2-2; D is tentatively TRBD1 or TRBD2 (5 bases each). This CDR3 comprises 15 residues. The germline V gene has CDR1 SGHNT and CDR2 YYREEE (reference sequence). V was clipped by 7 bases and J by 5 bases, with 18 bases between them. The CDR3 here is CASQSRDGETGELFF. In nucleotides, the CDR3 is TGTGCCAGCCAATCTCGGGACGGGGAAACCGGGGAGCTGTTTTTT.

In its sample, this clone was seen once. The V gene is TRBV29-1, the J gene TRBJ1-1; 12 bases are shared with TRBD1. Trimming at V came to 1 base and at J to 0 bases, leaving 3 bases not matched to a gene. This CDR3 contains 16 residues. Germline V CDR1 and CDR2: SQVTM, ANQGSEA. CDR3 sequence (DNA): TGCAGCGTTGAAGTTGGGACAGGGGGCGTGAACACTGAAGCTTTCTTT. Protein: CSVEVGTGGVNTEAFF.

CDR3 region: CASLERKAQDTQYF. The DNA for the CDR3 is TGTGCCAGCCTGGAGCGGAAGGCACAGGATACGCAGTATTTT. The chain recombines TRBV6-1 with TRBJ2-3; TRBD2 is a possible D gene (5 bases). This CDR3 has 14 residues. The V gene lost 8 bases and the J gene lost 6 bases, with 18 bases spanning the gap. Germline V gene sequence: CDR1 MNHNS, CDR2 SASEGT.

The sample holds one count of this clone. This chain joins TRBV23-1 and TRBJ2-2; 8 positions match TRBD1. TRBV23-1 is recorded as an ORF, its role being uncertain. The CDR3 sequence is 17 residues long. V shed 7 bases, J shed 0 bases, and the junction held 10 bases outside the gene matches. The DNA of the CDR3 is TGCGCCAGCAACCCCCAGGGGGCGGGCCCGAACACCGGGGAGCTGTTTTTT. Amino acids: CASNPQGAGPNTGELFF.

This clone was seen only once. The genes are TRBV11-2 and TRBJ1-3, with D possibly matching TRBD1 (5 bases). CDR3 length: 14 residues. The germline CDR1 and CDR2 sequences are SGHAT and FQNNGV. The V and J ends lost 4 bases and 0 bases respectively, with 7 bases between them. The CDR3 sequence is CASSWGVSGNTIYF. The CDR3 nucleotides read TGTGCCAGCAGCTGGGGGGTCTCTGGAAACACCATATATTTT.

This clone has ten or more counts. A much larger clone differs by one base, so this may be a read error. Other DNA sequences within the sample encode an identical CDR3. This chain uses TRBV6-5 with TRBJ2-3; no clear D. The V and J ends lost 2 bases and 5 bases respectively, with 2 bases between them. Per the germline V gene, CDR1 is MNHEY and CDR2 is SVGAGI. The CDR3 length is 11 residues. The CDR3 here is CASSYRDTQYF. In DNA, the CDR3 is TGTGCCAGCAGTTACCGAGATACGCAGTATTTT.

A remark on this clone: This could be a read error, since a much larger clone is one nucleotide away. Other DNA sequences of this sample code for an identical CDR3. The chain joins TRBV7-9 to TRBJ1-3; no clear D. V lost 3 bases, J lost 1 base, and 1 base lay in between. CDR1 and CDR2 from the germline V gene are SEHNR and FQNEAQ (reference sequence). The CDR3 runs 12 residues. This chain's CDR3 is CASSLSGNTIYF. CDR3 DNA: TGTGCCAGCAGCTTGTCTGGAAACACCATATATTTT. Using reference TRBV7-9 and TRBJ1-3 for the parts outside the CDR3, the full variable domain is DTGVSQNPRHKITKRGQNVTFRCDPISEHNRLYWYRQTLGQGPEFLTYFQNEAQLEKSRLLSDRFSAERPKGSFSTLEIQRTEQGDSAMYLCASSLSGNTIYFGEGSWLTVV.